This T cell receptor (beta chain) was captured in a study of T-cell reconstitution after alpha-beta-depleted transplantation in children. Preparation of the TCRbeta library involved a method that used unique molecular identifiers. TCRdb independently ran MiXCR on the PCR reads; one entry per CDR3 protein. The sample has 500,000 to 600,000 distinct CDR3 sequences, around 19% seen once. The CDR3 totals 15 residues. Germline CDR1 reads LNHDA; CDR2 reads SQIVND (reference sequence). Trimming cost V 6 bases and J 1 base; bases outside gene matches: 8. This sequence was found in a human donor who donated a stem cell graft to a child with acute lymphoblastic leukemia. This chain joins TRBV19 and TRBJ1-2; 7 nucleotides line up with TRBD1. The source material was PBMCs from the stem cell graft donor, sampled from the stem cell graft. The CDR3, as DNA: TGTGCCAGTAGCCCAACGACAGGGAGTAACTATGGCTACACCTTC. Protein: CASSPTTGSNYGYTF.